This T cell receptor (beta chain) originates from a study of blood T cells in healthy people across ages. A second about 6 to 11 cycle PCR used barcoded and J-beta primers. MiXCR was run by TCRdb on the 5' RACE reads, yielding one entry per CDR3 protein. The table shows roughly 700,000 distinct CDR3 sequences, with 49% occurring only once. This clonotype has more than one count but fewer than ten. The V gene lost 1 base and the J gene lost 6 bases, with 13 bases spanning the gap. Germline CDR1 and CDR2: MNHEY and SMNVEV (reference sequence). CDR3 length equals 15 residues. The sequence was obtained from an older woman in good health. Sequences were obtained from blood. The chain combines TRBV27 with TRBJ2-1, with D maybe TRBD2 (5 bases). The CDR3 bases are TGTGCCAGCAGTTTATATCCATCCGCGGGCAATGAGCAGTTCTTC. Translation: CASSLYPSAGNEQFF.